A single T cell receptor (beta chain) is shown here with its context. The antigen is undetermined. The CDR3 runs to 14 residues. Trimming stripped 4 bases from V and 7 bases from J, with 14 bases between. From germline, CDR1 is SGHTA and CDR2 FQGTGA. This sample is part of a study of graft-versus-host responses after intestinal transplantation. The wider study: Each transplant was multivisceral, liver-intestinal, or isolated intestinal. Study outcomes and limitations: Recipient marrow contained GvH clones, some of which appeared first in ileum or blood. Circulating GvH clones peaking coincided with falling HvG clones soon after transplant.

The data were produced by immunoSEQ multiplex PCR, yet TCRdb's version contains in-frame clones alone and is incomplete. The sample holds 74,000 or so clones, over 80% seen once. This receptor was obtained from a human patient who received an intestinal transplant, so some T cells may come from the graft donor. This chain joins TRBV7-3 and TRBJ2-1; D might be TRBD1 or TRBD2, each matching 5 bases. Sequencing used PBMCs, obtained 98 days after intestinal transplantation. For the CDR3, the DNA is TGTGCCAGCAGCTCGAATCGGGACGGGAATGAGCAGTTCTTC. As protein: CASSSNRDGNEQFF.